A selection of T cell receptor beta chains follows, all from one sample in a study of OX40 agonist ivuxolimab in advanced cancers. Here immunoSEQ multiplex PCR was the method, and the copy in TCRdb shows in-frame clones only, minus some. Altogether over 35,000 clones are present, around 89% being singletons, with the ten largest covering 0.5% to 0.65%. Sequences were derived from CD4+ or CD8+ T cells sorted from blood, sampled in a trial of the OX40 agonist ivuxolimab. The source of these receptors is an adult with an advanced solid tumor such as melanoma, head and neck, liver or kidney cancer. The CDR3 runs from the conserved cysteine through the conserved F or W. The D gene is left open where the match is weak. The size of a clone is reported for some rows only, either as once, few or many, or as a class for expanded clones.

once	TRBJ1-2	TRBD1	TRBV5-4	CASSGQGGYGYTF	TGTGCCAGCAGCGGACAGGGAGGCTATGGCTACACCTTC
.	TRBJ1-4	.	TRBV6-5	CASSYGQLNEKLFF	TGTGCCAGCAGTTACGGACAGCTTAATGAAAAACTGTTTTTT
.	TRBJ2-2	TRBD1	TRBV7-7	CASSLAQGQGRTGELFF	TGTGCCAGCAGCTTAGCACAGGGACAGGGGAGGACCGGGGAGCTGTTTTTT
.	TRBJ1-4	.	TRBV19	CASSQDTGNEKLFF	TGTGCCAGTAGTCAAGACACGGGTAATGAAAAACTGTTTTTT
.	TRBJ1-6	.	TRBV27	CASSLYRNNSPLHF	TGTGCCAGCAGTTTATACAGAAATAATTCACCCCTCCACTTT
.	TRBJ1-4	.	TRBV25-1	CASSEAQYNEKLFF	TGTGCCAGCAGTGAGGCACAGTATAATGAAAAACTGTTTTTT
.	TRBJ1-1	.	TRBV6-5	CASSYSRDGHAFF	TGTGCCAGCAGTTACTCTAGGGACGGACACGCTTTCTTT
.	TRBJ2-7	.	TRBV27	CASSSSGYSYEQYF	.
.	TRBJ1-1	.	TRBV7-3	CASSLFPGKNTEAFF	TGTGCCAGCAGCTTATTCCCAGGGAAGAACACTGAAGCTTTCTTT
.	TRBJ1-1	.	TRBV5-1	CASSPRQGGLNTEAFF	TGCGCCAGCAGCCCCAGGCAGGGTGGACTGAACACTGAAGCTTTCTTT
.	TRBJ2-3	.	TRBV14	CASSLRLSGQDTQYF	TGTGCCAGCAGTCTCAGGCTTTCGGGCCAGGATACGCAGTATTTT